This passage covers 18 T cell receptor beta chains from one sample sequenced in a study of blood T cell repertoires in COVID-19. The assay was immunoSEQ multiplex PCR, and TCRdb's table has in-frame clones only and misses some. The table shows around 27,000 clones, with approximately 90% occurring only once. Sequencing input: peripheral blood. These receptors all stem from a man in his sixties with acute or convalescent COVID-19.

CDR3 residues: CASSQGTSSETQYF. Here the CDR3 DNA reads TGTGCCAGCAGCCAAGGGACTAGCTCGGAGACCCAGTACTTC. V is TRBV14 and J is TRBJ2-5, with 8 bases that match TRBD2. After removal of 1 base from V and 5 bases from J, the junction contained 3 bases not matched to a gene. Per the germline V gene, CDR1 is SGHDN and CDR2 is FVKESK. The CDR3 is 14 amino acids. Full variable domain (remainder filled in from reference TRBV14 and TRBJ2-5): EAGVTQFPSHSVIEKGQTVTLRCDPISGHDNLYWYRRVMGKEIKFLLHFVKESKQDESGMPNNRFLAERTGGTYSTLKVQPAELEDSGVYFCASSQGTSSETQYFGPGTRLLVL.

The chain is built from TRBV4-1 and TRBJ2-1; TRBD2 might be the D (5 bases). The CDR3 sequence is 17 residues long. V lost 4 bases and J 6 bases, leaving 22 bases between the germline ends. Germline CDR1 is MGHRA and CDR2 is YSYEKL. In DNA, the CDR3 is TGCGCCAGCAGCCCGCGCCTGAGTAGCGACACCTTCAATGAGCAGTTCTTC. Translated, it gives CASSPRLSSDTFNEQFF.

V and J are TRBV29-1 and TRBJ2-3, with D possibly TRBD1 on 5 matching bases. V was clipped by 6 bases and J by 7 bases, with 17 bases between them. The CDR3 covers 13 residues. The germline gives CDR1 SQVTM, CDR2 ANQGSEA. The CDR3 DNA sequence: TGCAGCGTGGGGCAGGGCCGAGCGAATACGCAGTATTTT. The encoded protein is CSVGQGRANTQYF.

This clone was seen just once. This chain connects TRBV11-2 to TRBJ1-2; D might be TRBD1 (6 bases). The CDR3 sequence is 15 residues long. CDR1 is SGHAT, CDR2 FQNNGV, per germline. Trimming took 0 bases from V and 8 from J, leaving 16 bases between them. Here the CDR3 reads CASSLEFQGRWGYTF. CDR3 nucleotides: TGTGCCAGCAGCTTAGAATTTCAGGGGCGGTGGGGCTACACCTTC.

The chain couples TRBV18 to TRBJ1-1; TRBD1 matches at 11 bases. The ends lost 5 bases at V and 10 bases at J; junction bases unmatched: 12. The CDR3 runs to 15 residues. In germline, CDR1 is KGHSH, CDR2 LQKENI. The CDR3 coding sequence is TGTGCCAGCTCATCGATCGGGACAGGGGGGTTAGTAGCTTTCTTT. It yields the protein CASSSIGTGGLVAFF. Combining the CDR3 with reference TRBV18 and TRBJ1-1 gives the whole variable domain NAGVMQNPRHLVRRRGQEARLRCSPMKGHSHVYWYRQLPEEGLKFMVYLQKENIIDESGMPKERFSAEFPKEGPSILRIQQVVRGDSAAYFCASSSIGTGGLVAFFGQGTRLTVV.

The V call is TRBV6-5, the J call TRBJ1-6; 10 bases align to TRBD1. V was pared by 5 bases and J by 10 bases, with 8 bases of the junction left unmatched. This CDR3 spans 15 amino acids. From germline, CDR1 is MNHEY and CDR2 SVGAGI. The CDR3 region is CASSTGTGVRSPLHF. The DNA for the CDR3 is TGTGCCAGCAGTACCGGGACAGGGGTCCGGTCACCCCTCCACTTT.

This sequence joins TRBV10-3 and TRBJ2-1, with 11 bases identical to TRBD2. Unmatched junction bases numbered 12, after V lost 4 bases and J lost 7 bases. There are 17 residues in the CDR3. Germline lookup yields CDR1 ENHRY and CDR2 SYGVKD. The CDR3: CAISGGPGLAEGNEQFF. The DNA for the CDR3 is TGTGCCATCAGTGGGGGACCGGGACTAGCGGAAGGGAATGAGCAGTTCTTC.

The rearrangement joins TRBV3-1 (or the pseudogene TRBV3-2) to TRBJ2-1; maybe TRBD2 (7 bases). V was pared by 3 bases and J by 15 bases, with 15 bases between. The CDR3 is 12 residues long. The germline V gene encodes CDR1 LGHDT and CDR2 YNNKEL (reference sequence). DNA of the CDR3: TGTGCCAGCAGCCAGGGGGGGCGGCCCGGGTTCTTC. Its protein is CASSQGGRPGFF.

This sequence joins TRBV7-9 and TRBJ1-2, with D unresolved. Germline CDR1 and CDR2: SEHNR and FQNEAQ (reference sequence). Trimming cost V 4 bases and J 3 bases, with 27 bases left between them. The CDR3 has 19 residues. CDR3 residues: CASSSDKAPDIPPDYGYTF. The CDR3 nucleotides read TGTGCCAGCAGCTCCGATAAGGCCCCCGACATACCTCCGGACTATGGCTACACCTTC.

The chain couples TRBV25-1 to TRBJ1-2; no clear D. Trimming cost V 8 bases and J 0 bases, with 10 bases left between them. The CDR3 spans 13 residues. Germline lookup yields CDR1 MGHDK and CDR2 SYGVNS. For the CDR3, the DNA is TGTGCCAGCGGCGGTTCCTCTAACTATGGCTACACCTTC. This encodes CASGGSSNYGYTF.

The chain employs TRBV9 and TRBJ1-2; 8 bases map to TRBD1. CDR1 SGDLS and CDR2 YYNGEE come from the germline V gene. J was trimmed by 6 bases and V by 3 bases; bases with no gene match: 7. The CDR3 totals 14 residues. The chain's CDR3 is CASSERDRPHGYTF. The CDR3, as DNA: TGTGCCAGCAGCGAGCGGGACAGGCCCCATGGCTACACCTTC.

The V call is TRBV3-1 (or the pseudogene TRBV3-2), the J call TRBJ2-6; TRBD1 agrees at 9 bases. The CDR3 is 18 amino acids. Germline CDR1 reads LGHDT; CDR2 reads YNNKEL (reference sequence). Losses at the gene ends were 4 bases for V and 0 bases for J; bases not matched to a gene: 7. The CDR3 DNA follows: TGTGCCAGCAGCCGAGGGACAGGGTCTTTCTCTGGGGCCAACGTCCTGACTTTC. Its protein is CASSRGTGSFSGANVLTF.

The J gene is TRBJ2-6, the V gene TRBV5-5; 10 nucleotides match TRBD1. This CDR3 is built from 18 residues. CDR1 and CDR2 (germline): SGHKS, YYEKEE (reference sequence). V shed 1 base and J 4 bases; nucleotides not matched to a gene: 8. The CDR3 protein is CASSLKGQGLTGANVLTF. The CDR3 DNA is TGTGCCAGCAGCTTGAAGGGACAGGGGTTAACCGGGGCCAACGTCCTGACTTTC.

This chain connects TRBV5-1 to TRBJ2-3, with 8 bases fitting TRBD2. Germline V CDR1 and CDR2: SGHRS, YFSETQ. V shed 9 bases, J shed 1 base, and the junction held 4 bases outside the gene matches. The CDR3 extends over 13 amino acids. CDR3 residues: CATSTSGTDTQYF. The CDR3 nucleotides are TGCGCCACCTCGACTAGCGGCACAGATACGCAGTATTTT.

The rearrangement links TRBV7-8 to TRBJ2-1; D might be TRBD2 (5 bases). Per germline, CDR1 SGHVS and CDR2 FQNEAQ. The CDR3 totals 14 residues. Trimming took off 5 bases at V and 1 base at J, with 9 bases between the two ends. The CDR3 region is CASSQTGSYNEQFF. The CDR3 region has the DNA TGTGCCAGCAGCCAAACGGGGTCCTACAATGAGCAGTTCTTC.

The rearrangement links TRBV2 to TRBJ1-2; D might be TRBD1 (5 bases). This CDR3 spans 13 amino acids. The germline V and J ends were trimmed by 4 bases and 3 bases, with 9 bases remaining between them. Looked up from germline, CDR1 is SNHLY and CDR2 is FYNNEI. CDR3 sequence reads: CASSADTYYGYTF. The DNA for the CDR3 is TGTGCCAGCAGTGCGGACACCTACTATGGCTACACCTTC.

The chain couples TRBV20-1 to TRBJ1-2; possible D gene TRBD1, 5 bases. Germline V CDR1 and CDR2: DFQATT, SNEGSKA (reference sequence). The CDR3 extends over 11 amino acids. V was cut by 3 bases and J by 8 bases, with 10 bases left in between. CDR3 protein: CSASVDIGYTF. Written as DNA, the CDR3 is TGCAGTGCTAGTGTGGACATCGGCTACACCTTC.

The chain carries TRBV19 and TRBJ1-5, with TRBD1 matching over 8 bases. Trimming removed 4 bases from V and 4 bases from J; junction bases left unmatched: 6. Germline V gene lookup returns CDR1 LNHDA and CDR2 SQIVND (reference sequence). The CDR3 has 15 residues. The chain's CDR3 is CASSTRTGKNQPQHF. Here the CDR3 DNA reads TGTGCCAGTAGTACCCGGACAGGGAAAAATCAGCCCCAGCATTTT.